This T cell receptor beta chain was captured in a study of CD8 T cells in Susac syndrome. Turning to the study itself: Active disease was present in roughly 6 of the sequenced Susac syndrome patients, and remission in fewer than ten. Study observations and caveats: Among active patients and in TEMRA cells, CD8+ clonal expansion in Susac reached its peak.

The T cells that were sequenced for TCR beta were CD8+ and CD4+ cells from blood. A note on this clonotype: Antigen specificity is unknown.

Random-hexamer reverse transcription was applied to about 0.5 to 1 ug RNA. With immunoSEQ multiplex PCR, TCR beta CDR3 was amplified across 54 Vbeta and 13 Jbeta. One entry per CDR3 protein results from TCRdb running MiXCR on the immunoSEQ multiplex PCR reads. The table records under 95,000 distinct CDR3 sequences, 95% of them present only once. The length of the CDR3 is 18 residues. The germline gives CDR1 MDHEN, CDR2 SYDVKM. The V segment lost 7 bases and the J segment 3 bases; nucleotides outside the gene matches: 18. The chain is built from TRBV28 and TRBJ2-3; the match to TRBD2 covers 8 bases. The TCR originated in a human donor with Susac syndrome. Sequenced: CD8+ T cells from PBMCs. The CDR3 reads CASTRLGTGGSRTDTQYF. The CDR3 DNA is TGTGCCAGCACCCGTCTGGGAACGGGAGGGAGTAGGACAGATACGCAGTATTTT.